This T cell receptor (beta chain) was observed in a study of beta chain features in type 1 diabetes. The count of this clone is one. Sequencing targeted expressed TCRB transcripts, as all isolated RNA had been reverse transcribed. Only in-frame clones appear in the TCRdb table, and some are missing; sequencing was by immunoSEQ multiplex PCR. The sample lists some 230,000 clones, 9.6% occurring once. The CDR3 runs to 13 residues. The germline V gene encodes CDR1 MGHDK and CDR2 SYGVNS. V lost 5 bases and J lost 3; bases outside the gene matches: 3. This clonotype was sampled from a woman aged 18-35 years in good health. The sample was naive CD4+ T cells from blood. The gene calls are TRBV25-1 and TRBJ2-5, with 7 bases that match TRBD1. Here the CDR3 reads CASSSDREETQYF. The DNA of the CDR3 is TGTGCCAGCAGTTCCGACAGGGAAGAGACCCAGTACTTC.